Shown below are 26 T cell receptor beta chains from a single sample sequenced in a study. TCRdb re-analysed the RT-PCR reads in MiXCR, keeping a single row per CDR3 protein. In the table there are almost 700,000 distinct CDR3 sequences, more than 13% of which are singletons. Sequenced input: memory CD4+ T cells from blood. The receptors shown here come from a female donor in good health, serving as a healthy control.

The chain recombines TRBV5-1 with TRBJ2-2; D is uncertain. The V and J ends lost 2 bases and 1 base respectively, with 9 bases between them. CDR1 and CDR2 from the germline V gene are SGHRS and YFSETQ. The CDR3 totals 15 residues. The CDR3 DNA is TGCGCCAGCAGCTTTGGCGAGGTGAACACCGGGGAGCTGTTTTTT. It specifies CASSFGEVNTGELFF.

This clonotype was observed at least ten times. The genes are TRBV15 and TRBJ1-1; tentative D call: TRBD1 (5 bases). V was clipped by 1 base and J by 5 bases, with 17 bases between them. CDR1 and CDR2 from the germline V gene are LNHNV and YYDKDF (reference sequence). The CDR3 is 16 residues long. The CDR3 nucleotides are TGTGCCACCAGCAGAGGGGGGACCGCAGCGCGAACTGAAGCTTTCTTT. Protein: CATSRGGTAARTEAFF.

This clonotype was seen more than once but under ten times. The chain joins TRBV5-1 to TRBJ2-2; D not certain. The CDR3 consists of 14 residues. CDR1 is SGHRS, CDR2 YFSETQ, per germline. Trimming removed 4 bases at V and 0 bases at J, with 7 bases between. CDR3 coding DNA: TGCGCCAGCAGCATCCGTTCGAACACCGGGGAGCTGTTTTTT. Residues: CASSIRSNTGELFF.

A few counts support this clonotype. The chain is built from TRBV4-2 and TRBJ1-5; D unclear. Trimming removed 0 bases from V and 5 bases from J, with 14 bases in between. Looked up from germline, CDR1 is LGHNA and CDR2 is YNFKEQ. CDR3 size: 16 residues. The CDR3 sequence is CASSQDHGRSDQPQHF. CDR3 sequence (DNA): TGTGCCAGCAGCCAAGATCACGGGAGGAGCGATCAGCCCCAGCATTTT.

The table lists this clonotype with many counts. J is TRBJ1-5 and V is TRBV9; a possible D gene is TRBD1 (6 bases). This CDR3 is built from 15 residues. Trimming removed 3 bases from V and 3 bases from J, with 13 bases in between. Per germline, CDR1 SGDLS and CDR2 YYNGEE. As DNA, the CDR3 is TGTGCCAGCAGCGCGACAGGCGCAAACAATCAGCCCCAGCATTTT. It encodes CASSATGANNQPQHF.

Ten or more counts support this clonotype. The chain couples TRBV5-1 to TRBJ2-1; possible D gene TRBD1, 6 bases. The CDR3 runs to 15 residues. Trimming removed 2 bases from V and 2 bases from J, with 11 bases in between. Germline CDR1 reads SGHRS; CDR2 reads YFSETQ. CDR3 sequence: CASSFTGTPYNEQFF. The CDR3 nucleotides are TGCGCCAGCAGCTTCACAGGGACCCCCTACAATGAGCAGTTCTTC.

V is TRBV7-9 and J is TRBJ1-2, with D unresolved. Germline CDR1 reads SEHNR; CDR2 reads FQNEAQ (reference sequence). The V end was cut by 1 base, the J end by 1 base, with 7 bases between. The CDR3 has 14 amino acids. The CDR3 sequence: CASSLGGINYGYTF. Written as DNA, the CDR3 is TGTGCCAGCAGCTTAGGGGGTATTAACTATGGCTACACCTTC.

The chain carries TRBV6-6 and TRBJ2-5, with D unresolved. The V end was cut by 3 bases, the J end by 2 bases, with 16 bases between. The CDR3 has 16 residues. In germline, CDR1 is MNHNY, CDR2 SVGAGI (reference sequence). CDR3 coding DNA: TGTGCCAGCAGTTATGAGTCAGAGCCATATCAAGAGACCCAGTACTTC. It yields the protein CASSYESEPYQETQYF.

There are a few counts of this clonotype. The chain recombines TRBV24-1 with TRBJ2-3; no reliable D call. From germline, CDR1 is KGHDR and CDR2 SFDVKD. The length of the CDR3 is 17 residues. The V end was cut by 2 bases, the J end by 5 bases, with 19 bases between. CDR3 sequence reads: CATSDSFSTLPEDTQYF. The CDR3 region has the DNA TGTGCCACCAGTGATTCCTTCTCGACCCTCCCGGAAGATACGCAGTATTTT.

CDR3: CATSRVTLGNNEQFF. For the CDR3, the DNA is TGTGCCACCAGCAGAGTTACACTGGGAAACAATGAGCAGTTCTTC. The chain joins TRBV15 to TRBJ2-1; D unclear. There are 15 residues in the CDR3. Germline-derived CDR1 and CDR2 are LNHNV and YYDKDF (reference sequence). The ends were cut back, 1 base at V and 5 bases at J, with 12 bases in the middle.

This clonotype was recorded at least ten times. The V and J genes are TRBV12-3 or TRBV12-4 and TRBJ1-2, with 8 nucleotides matching TRBD1. The CDR3 length is 13 residues. Trimming took 5 bases from V and 7 from J; bases not matched to a gene: 6. The CDR3 DNA sequence: TGTGCCAGCAGTCGCCAGGGGGCGCGTGGCTACACCTTC. This encodes CASSRQGARGYTF.

V gene TRBV5-6 combines with J gene TRBJ1-1; TRBD1 agrees at 9 bases. The germline V gene encodes CDR1 SGHDT and CDR2 YYEEEE. The CDR3 sequence is 14 residues long. V was pared by 4 bases and J by 5 bases, with 6 bases of the junction left unmatched. CDR3 DNA: TGTGCCAGCAGCCCCTGGGACAGGGTAACTGAAGCTTTCTTT. Protein product: CASSPWDRVTEAFF.

This sequence joins TRBV28 and TRBJ2-1; D possibly corresponds to TRBD1 (5 bases). This CDR3 contains 12 residues. With 6 bases removed from V and 8 bases from J, the gap between germline ends came to 11 bases. Germline CDR1 is MDHEN and CDR2 is SYDVKM. This CDR3 reads CASRLWGDEQFF. The CDR3 coding sequence is TGTGCCAGCAGGCTGTGGGGCGATGAGCAGTTCTTC.

Points on this clonotype: A much larger clone lies one base from this, so it may be a read error. J is TRBJ2-1 and V is TRBV20-1; the D is unclear. This CDR3 spans 11 amino acids. Germline CDR1 DFQATT, CDR2 SNEGSKA (reference sequence). Trimming removed 3 bases at V and 3 bases at J, with 3 bases between. The CDR3 sequence is CSARYYNEQFF. Written as DNA, the CDR3 is TGCAGTGCTAGGTACTACAATGAGCAGTTCTTC.

The chain uses TRBV5-1 and TRBJ2-2; D is uncertain. The V and J ends lost 5 bases and 1 base respectively, with 12 bases between them. CDR3 size: 15 residues. Germline CDR1 and CDR2: SGHRS and YFSETQ. Here the CDR3 DNA reads TGCGCCAGCAGGAGAAGCACCGAGAACACCGGGGAGCTGTTTTTT. It translates to CASRRSTENTGELFF.

The chain uses TRBV27 and TRBJ2-7; perhaps TRBD2 as D (7 bases). Germline-derived CDR1 and CDR2 are MNHEY and SMNVEV (reference sequence). The CDR3 has 16 residues. Trimming removed 3 bases from V and 2 bases from J, with 17 bases in between. The CDR3 protein is CASSLGSAGATYEQYF. The CDR3 region has the DNA TGTGCCAGCAGTTTGGGTAGTGCGGGGGCAACCTACGAGCAGTACTTC.

The chain couples TRBV28 to TRBJ1-2; TRBD1 is a possible D gene (5 bases). Germline CDR1 reads MDHEN; CDR2 reads SYDVKM. This CDR3 has 14 amino acids. V was shortened by 6 bases and J by 5 bases, with 16 bases between the two germline ends. This chain's CDR3 is CASSPRGGTYGYTF. CDR3 DNA: TGTGCCAGCAGCCCTCGAGGAGGGACTTATGGCTACACCTTC.

The chain recombines TRBV7-3 with TRBJ2-3; 9 bases are shared with TRBD2. The CDR3 has 15 residues. CDR1 and CDR2 (germline): SGHTA, FQGTGA. V lost 5 bases, J lost 4 bases, and 7 bases stayed unmatched. The CDR3 DNA sequence: TGTGCCAGCAGCGCGCGGGGGGGTCTTTCAGATACGCAGTATTTT. It yields the protein CASSARGGLSDTQYF. The variable domain in full, with the rest retrieved from reference TRBV7-3 and TRBJ2-3, is GAGVSQTPSNKVTEKGKYVELRCDPISGHTALYWYRQSLGQGPEFLIYFQGTGAADDSGLPNDRFFAVRPEGSVSTLKIQRTERGDSAVYLCASSARGGLSDTQYFGPGTRLTVL.

V is TRBV7-2 and J is TRBJ1-4; 7 bases are shared with TRBD1. This CDR3 is built from 15 residues. CDR1 and CDR2 from the germline V gene are SGHTA and FQGNSA. V lost 6 bases to trimming and J lost 5 bases; unmatched junction nucleotides: 9. The CDR3 DNA reads TGTGCCAGCAGACCCGGACAGGCCCTCAATGAAAAACTGTTTTTT. Translated, it gives CASRPGQALNEKLFF.

The chain joins TRBV7-8 to TRBJ2-3, with 10 bases identical to TRBD2. The germline V gene has CDR1 SGHVS and CDR2 FQNEAQ. CDR3 length: 15 residues. The trim removed 5 bases at V and 4 bases at J, leaving 6 bases unmatched. CDR3 coding DNA: TGTGCCAGCAGCGCCTTTAGCGGGAGGCCAGATACGCAGTATTTT. It is translated as CASSAFSGRPDTQYF.

This sequence joins TRBV5-1 and TRBJ2-1; D not certain. From germline, CDR1 is SGHRS and CDR2 YFSETQ. The CDR3 is 12 amino acids. V dropped 1 base and J dropped 5 bases, with 4 bases sitting between them. The CDR3 loop reads CASSLFDNEQFF. The CDR3 nucleotides read TGCGCCAGCAGCTTGTTTGACAATGAGCAGTTCTTC.

The rearrangement links TRBV20-1 to TRBJ2-7; 13 bases match TRBD2. Germline V lookup: CDR1 DFQATT, CDR2 SNEGSKA (reference sequence). This CDR3 has 15 amino acids. After removal of 4 bases from V and 3 bases from J, the junction contained 6 bases not matched to a gene. CDR3 DNA: TGCAGTGCTACGGGGACTAGCGGGGCCGACTACGAGCAGTACTTC. Translation: CSATGTSGADYEQYF.

This clonotype was seen a few times. The genes are TRBV4-2 and TRBJ2-3; 8 bases agree with TRBD2. The trim removed 0 bases at V and 6 bases at J, leaving 17 bases unmatched. The germline V gene encodes CDR1 LGHNA and CDR2 YNFKEQ. There are 19 residues in the CDR3. Here the CDR3 reads CASSQDGPPAGLGMDTQYF. The CDR3, as DNA: TGTGCCAGCAGCCAAGATGGGCCCCCCGCGGGACTAGGCATGGATACGCAGTATTTT.

Here the CDR3 reads CASSGQGWKNIQYF. In DNA form, the CDR3 reads TGTGCCAGCAGTGGTCAGGGATGGAAAAACATTCAGTACTTC. The chain links TRBV25-1 to TRBJ2-4; maybe TRBD1 (5 bases). Germline CDR1 reads MGHDK; CDR2 reads SYGVNS. The CDR3 runs to 14 residues. Between the trimmed V and J ends, which lost 4 bases and 4 bases, there was a span of 11 bases.

The genes are TRBV7-2 and TRBJ2-3; D remains ambiguous. CDR3 length: 13 residues. V lost 4 bases and J lost 4, with 9 bases in between. Germline V gene sequence: CDR1 SGHTA, CDR2 FQGNSA. CDR3 in DNA: TGTGCCAGCAGCTCTCTCGCCCCAGATACGCAGTATTTT. It encodes CASSSLAPDTQYF.

The gene calls are TRBV5-1 and TRBJ2-1; 8 bases align to TRBD1. Germline V CDR1 and CDR2: SGHRS, YFSETQ. The V gene end was trimmed by 4 bases and the J gene end by 5 bases; junction bases not matched to a gene: 5. The length of the CDR3 is 14 residues. CDR3 region: CASSQDRADNEQFF. DNA of the CDR3: TGCGCCAGCAGCCAGGACAGGGCCGACAATGAGCAGTTCTTC.